This passage covers 11 T cell receptor beta chains from one sample sequenced in a study of T cell responses to AZD1222 COVID-19 vaccine (dated by TCRdb to the early 2020s). Library generation was performed with the immunoSEQ multiplex PCR assay. In its TCRdb copy, this immuneACCESS table keeps in-frame sequences only and misses some clones. Where compared with another copy, unresolved V genes explain less than half of these, and the others have no known cause. The sample table shows some 150,000 clones, and about nine tenths are seen once. The ten most abundant clones make up approximately 9.1% of the sample. The sample's time point label is to be understood as: about 28 days (+/-7) after the second vaccine dose. The sequencing here drew on peripheral blood, taken 28 days after the second AZD1222 dose. These receptors came from an adult who received the AZD1222 COVID-19 vaccine.

V and J are TRBV3-1 (or the pseudogene TRBV3-2) and TRBJ1-2, with D uncertain. This CDR3 spans 16 amino acids. CDR1 and CDR2 (germline): LGHDT, YNNKEL (reference sequence). Trimming removed 4 bases at V and 6 bases at J, with 21 bases between. As DNA, the CDR3 is TGTGCCAGCAGCCCCACCCGAACCCTCATCAGGAATGGCTACACCTTC. Amino acids: CASSPTRTLIRNGYTF.

The CDR3 is CATSRESGGLSDTQYF. CDR3 coding DNA: TGTGCCACCAGCAGAGAGTCGGGAGGGCTGTCAGATACGCAGTATTTT. This chain links TRBV15 with TRBJ2-3; 8 bases are a match to TRBD2. This CDR3 has 16 amino acids. CDR1 LNHNV and CDR2 YYDKDF come from the germline V gene (reference sequence). V shed 0 bases, J shed 4 bases, and the junction held 6 bases outside the gene matches.

The chain has TRBV7-8 and TRBJ2-4; a weak D match, TRBD1 (6 bases). The CDR3 covers 15 residues. V dropped 5 bases and J dropped 7 bases, with 18 bases sitting between them. The germline gives CDR1 SGHVS, CDR2 FQNEAQ. This CDR3 reads CASSPVQGYENIQYF. In DNA form, the CDR3 reads TGTGCCAGCAGCCCAGTCCAGGGGTATGAGAACATTCAGTACTTC.

The rearrangement uses TRBV6-6 and TRBJ2-2; D remains ambiguous. V was pared by 4 bases and J by 0 bases, with 3 bases between. Germline assignment: CDR1 MNHNY and CDR2 SVGAGI (reference sequence). The CDR3 contains 13 residues. In DNA, the CDR3 is TGTGCCAGCAGTTCGTCGAACACCGGGGAGCTGTTTTTT. It yields the protein CASSSSNTGELFF.

The chain combines TRBV7-2 with TRBJ2-5, with D unresolved. Germline V gene data show CDR1 as SGHTA and CDR2 as FQGNSA. With 5 bases removed from V and 5 bases from J, the gap between germline ends came to 15 bases. The CDR3 has 14 amino acids. In DNA, the CDR3 is TGTGCCAGCAGCGAGACCCCTAGTTGGGAGACCCAGTACTTC. Protein sequence: CASSETPSWETQYF.

The V gene is TRBV5-1, the J gene TRBJ2-1; 11 nucleotides match TRBD2. The germline V gene encodes CDR1 SGHRS and CDR2 YFSETQ. There are 19 residues in the CDR3. V lost 2 bases to trimming and J lost 9 bases; unmatched junction nucleotides: 19. The CDR3 DNA reads as TGCGCCAGCAGCTTCCTGTTGGGTATTAGCGGGAGGGCAGGAGGTGAGCAGTTCTTC. Residues: CASSFLLGISGRAGGEQFF.

The chain links TRBV5-6 to TRBJ2-1; D is possibly TRBD2 (7 bases). The germline CDR1 and CDR2 sequences are SGHDT and YYEEEE. The CDR3 sequence is 15 residues long. V lost 4 bases and J 2 bases, leaving 13 bases between the germline ends. DNA for the CDR3: TGTGCCAGCAGCAGAAGCGGGACAACCTACAATGAGCAGTTCTTC. Translated: CASSRSGTTYNEQFF.

Only a few counts were recorded for this clone. The V and J genes are TRBV7-3 and TRBJ2-2; D remains ambiguous. From germline, CDR1 is SGHTA and CDR2 FQGTGA. The CDR3 sequence is 17 residues long. Deletions cut 2 bases from V and 6 bases from J, with 19 bases between. CDR3 sequence (DNA): TGTGCCAGCAGCTTAGCCCCACCCAATGGTGGGGCCGGGGAGCTGTTTTTT. It codes for CASSLAPPNGGAGELFF.

This clone was seen only once. V is TRBV3-1 (or the pseudogene TRBV3-2) and J is TRBJ2-3; D gene unclear. Germline V gene lookup returns CDR1 LGHDT and CDR2 YNNKEL (reference sequence). The ends were cut back, 2 bases at V and 0 bases at J, with 9 bases in the middle. The CDR3 has 15 amino acids. The CDR3 loop reads CASSQNRASTDTQYF. The CDR3 DNA reads TGTGCCAGCAGCCAAAACCGTGCTAGCACAGATACGCAGTATTTT.

This chain links TRBV6-1 with TRBJ1-1, with D hard to call. This CDR3 has 14 residues. Germline V gene lookup returns CDR1 MNHNS and CDR2 SASEGT. Trimming took 2 bases from V and 1 from J, leaving 8 bases between them. CDR3: CASSETWANTEAFF. In DNA, the CDR3 is TGTGCCAGCAGTGAAACCTGGGCGAACACTGAAGCTTTCTTT.

The table lists this clone with a few counts. V usage is TRBV3-1 (or the pseudogene TRBV3-2) and J usage is TRBJ2-7; weak D call: TRBD1 (5 bases). CDR1 and CDR2 from the germline V gene are LGHDT and YNNKEL (reference sequence). Trimming stripped 4 bases from V and 2 bases from J, with 12 bases between. The CDR3 contains 14 residues. The DNA for the CDR3 is TGTGCCAGCAGCCCGAGGACACAAACCTACGAGCAGTACTTC. Translation gives CASSPRTQTYEQYF.